A selection of T cell receptor beta chains follows, all from one sample in a study of T-cell memory formation after mild COVID-19. TCRdb fed the 5' RACE reads into MiXCR, producing one record per CDR3 protein. The table shows hundreds of thousands of distinct CDR3 sequences, with about 20% occurring only once. The sample was PBMCs or a T cell subset sorted from them (not recorded which). All receptors derive from an adult woman who had mild COVID-19 (a few samples of this study predate the infection). Cell type and time point are not known. Each CDR3 is given with its conserved first and last residue. Fields, in order: D gene, V gene, clone size, J gene, CDR3 protein, CDR3 DNA. The D gene is left open where the match is weak. Expanded clones are given a class, and other clones once, few, many or no size at all.

D gene: .; V gene: TRBV6-6; clone size: .; J gene: TRBJ2-7; CDR3 protein: CASSSHTHGTYEQYF; CDR3 DNA: TGTGCCAGCAGTTCCCACACCCACGGGACCTACGAGCAGTACTTC
D gene: .; V gene: TRBV20-1; clone size: .; J gene: TRBJ2-3; CDR3 protein: CSARAGSQTLTDTQYF; CDR3 DNA: TGCAGTGCTAGAGCCGGTTCACAGACCCTCACAGATACGCAGTATTTT
D gene: .; V gene: TRBV13; clone size: few; J gene: TRBJ2-3; CDR3 protein: CASSTLADTQYF; CDR3 DNA: TGTGCCAGCAGCACCCTAGCGGATACGCAGTATTTT
D gene: TRBD2; V gene: TRBV6-5; clone size: few; J gene: TRBJ2-7; CDR3 protein: CASSLTSGRVDEQYF; CDR3 DNA: TGTGCCAGCAGTTTAACTAGCGGGAGAGTGGACGAGCAGTACTTC
D gene: .; V gene: TRBV12-3/TRBV12-4; clone size: few; J gene: TRBJ2-1; CDR3 protein: CASTQPSGEQFF; CDR3 DNA: TGTGCCAGCACCCAACCCAGCGGTGAGCAGTTCTTC
D gene: .; V gene: TRBV5-1; clone size: .; J gene: TRBJ1-1; CDR3 protein: CASSFGGYGTEAFF; CDR3 DNA: TGCGCCAGCAGCTTTGGGGGGTATGGCACTGAAGCTTTCTTT
D gene: .; V gene: TRBV5-1; clone size: .; J gene: TRBJ2-5; CDR3 protein: CASSPTAGAGDTQYF; CDR3 DNA: TGCGCCAGCAGCCCCACCGCAGGGGCAGGAGATACCCAGTACTTC
D gene: .; V gene: TRBV19; clone size: few; J gene: TRBJ2-4; CDR3 protein: CASSLTRGGIQYF; CDR3 DNA: TGTGCCAGTAGCCTGACTAGGGGTGGCATTCAGTACTTC
D gene: .; V gene: TRBV7-9; clone size: .; J gene: TRBJ2-2; CDR3 protein: CASTYSQGYNTGELFF; CDR3 DNA: TGTGCCAGCACTTATAGCCAGGGGTACAACACCGGGGAGCTGTTTTTT
D gene: TRBD2; V gene: TRBV6-6; clone size: many; J gene: TRBJ2-1; CDR3 protein: CASSYGTSGHNEQFF; CDR3 DNA: TGTGCCAGCAGTTACGGGACTAGCGGACACAATGAGCAGTTCTTC
D gene: .; V gene: TRBV20-1; clone size: .; J gene: TRBJ2-3; CDR3 protein: CSAFGGGTQYF; CDR3 DNA: TGCAGTGCCTTTGGGGGAGGTACGCAGTATTTT
D gene: TRBD1; V gene: TRBV4-1; clone size: .; J gene: TRBJ2-1; CDR3 protein: CASSAGTGWTGYEQFF; CDR3 DNA: TGCGCCAGCAGCGCTGGGACAGGGTGGACAGGGTATGAGCAGTTCTTC
D gene: .; V gene: TRBV2; clone size: few; J gene: TRBJ2-3; CDR3 protein: CASVSQSTQYF; CDR3 DNA: TGTGCCAGCGTATCGCAGAGTACGCAGTATTTT
D gene: .; V gene: TRBV12-5; clone size: .; J gene: TRBJ1-2; CDR3 protein: CASGLEIVVVAGGYTF; CDR3 DNA: TGTGCTAGTGGTTTGGAGATTGTGGTGGTAGCAGGGGGCTACACCTTC
D gene: .; V gene: TRBV27; clone size: .; J gene: TRBJ2-1; CDR3 protein: CASSRGRNEQFF; CDR3 DNA: TGTGCCAGCAGTCGCGGCCGGAATGAGCAGTTCTTC
D gene: TRBD2; V gene: TRBV5-4; clone size: .; J gene: TRBJ2-3; CDR3 protein: CASSLEIAGLTDTQYF; CDR3 DNA: TGTGCCAGCAGCTTGGAGATAGCGGGGTTGACAGATACGCAGTATTTT
D gene: .; V gene: TRBV7-2; clone size: few; J gene: TRBJ2-7; CDR3 protein: CASSLDGGGATYEQYF; CDR3 DNA: TGTGCCAGCAGCTTAGATGGGGGCGGGGCCACCTACGAGCAGTACTTC